Listed below are T cell receptor beta chains from one sample, sequenced in a study of early T cells in non-severe SARS-CoV-2 infection. TCRdb re-analysed the 5' RACE reads in MiXCR, keeping a single row per CDR3 protein. Of about 26,000 distinct CDR3 sequences listed, roughly 5% are singletons. Sequencing input: whole blood. All receptors derive from an adult who was a healthcare worker with PCR-confirmed SARS-CoV-2 infection or an uninfected control (not recorded which). The CDR3 runs from the conserved cysteine through the conserved F or W. Fields, in order: V gene, J gene, clone size, CDR3 protein. Clone size, where shown, is once, few, many, or a class for clones that have expanded.

V: TRBV19
J: TRBJ2-7
size: few
CDR3: CASTNPGLDYEQYF

V: TRBV28
J: TRBJ2-7
size: many
CDR3: CASSTQATYEQYF

V: TRBV15
J: TRBJ2-7
size: .
CDR3: CATSRDLKYEQYF

V: TRBV28
J: TRBJ2-2
size: many
CDR3: CASSLGVPGELFF

V: TRBV2
J: TRBJ2-5
size: few
CDR3: CASRSGTSGTELPETQYF

V: TRBV7-2
J: TRBJ2-5
size: many
CDR3: CASSSEGGEETQYF

V: TRBV5-4
J: TRBJ2-4
size: many
CDR3: CASSSLAGVAKNIQYF

V: TRBV20-1
J: TRBJ2-7
size: few
CDR3: CSARVTGQTYEQYF

V: TRBV7-2
J: TRBJ2-7
size: many
CDR3: CASSLEGTFYEQYF

V: TRBV11-3
J: TRBJ2-1
size: many
CDR3: CASSLSVIGGSASYNEQFF

V: TRBV19
J: TRBJ2-4
size: many
CDR3: CASSIPGEGKNIQYF

V: TRBV28
J: TRBJ2-1
size: few
CDR3: CASSEAGSDYNEQFF

V: TRBV5-1
J: TRBJ2-7
size: few
CDR3: CASSPGGLADSYEQYF

V: TRBV20-1
J: TRBJ2-7
size: many
CDR3: CSARDLPTGTSQQYF

V: TRBV3-1
J: TRBJ2-7
size: few
CDR3: CVSSQGSGAGEGEQYF

V: TRBV20-1
J: TRBJ1-5
size: many
CDR3: CSAREIGRHYSNQPQHF

V: TRBV7-8
J: TRBJ2-3
size: .
CDR3: CASSPRVVLSTDTQYF

V: TRBV28
J: TRBJ1-1
size: many
CDR3: CASSSGGMNTEAFF

V: TRBV20-1
J: TRBJ1-2
size: few
CDR3: CSASLQGEGYTF

V: TRBV4-3
J: TRBJ1-1
size: many
CDR3: CASSQEQGHIWTEAFF

V: TRBV9
J: TRBJ2-5
size: many
CDR3: CASSVGRAQETQYF

V: TRBV2
J: TRBJ1-1
size: many
CDR3: CASSPDGILEWAFF

V: TRBV12-3/TRBV12-4
J: TRBJ2-3
size: many
CDR3: CASSFGGTDTQYF

V: TRBV20-1
J: TRBJ2-7
size: many
CDR3: CSANYLAGGAEQYF

V: TRBV30
J: TRBJ1-5
size: many
CDR3: CAWSVSGQGNQPQHF

V: TRBV5-1
J: TRBJ2-3
size: many
CDR3: CASSLVGGADTQYF

V: TRBV14
J: TRBJ2-7
size: .
CDR3: CASSPLGGAGKQYF

V: TRBV28
J: TRBJ2-1
size: many
CDR3: CASSTLLKASSYNEQFF

V: TRBV29-1
J: TRBJ1-4
size: .
CDR3: CSVRQGPNEKLFF

V: TRBV29-1
J: TRBJ2-7
size: .
CDR3: CSVDGTGGVYEQYF

V: TRBV20-1
J: TRBJ1-5
size: .
CDR3: CSASQGSNQPQHF

V: TRBV7-8
J: TRBJ1-2
size: many
CDR3: CASIPGGIFTYGYTF

V: TRBV20-1
J: TRBJ2-1
size: many
CDR3: CSASLAVAGAREDEQFF

V: TRBV7-2
J: TRBJ2-2
size: few
CDR3: CASSLVGVNTGELFF

V: TRBV27
J: TRBJ2-1
size: many
CDR3: CASSLRLAAHNEQFF

V: TRBV10-1
J: TRBJ2-3
size: many
CDR3: CASSEPRLAGGADTQYF

V: TRBV19
J: TRBJ2-2
size: many
CDR3: CASSIEPGGLRELFF

V: TRBV4-3
J: TRBJ2-7
size: few
CDR3: CASSQEAWGQGPGEQYF

V: TRBV6-6
J: TRBJ1-4
size: many
CDR3: CASGRSWERIVELFF

V: TRBV10-3
J: TRBJ2-7
size: many
CDR3: CAISTLGQGLHEQYF

V: TRBV7-2
J: TRBJ2-1
size: many
CDR3: CASSLVGGYNEQFF

V: TRBV6-6
J: TRBJ2-1
size: .
CDR3: CASSTPGAKWDEQFF

V: TRBV10-3
J: TRBJ2-7
size: many
CDR3: CAISELAGESEQYF

V: TRBV20-1
J: TRBJ2-5
size: many
CDR3: CSASGEQETQYF

V: TRBV19
J: TRBJ2-7
size: many
CDR3: CATGEGPKQYF

V: TRBV7-2
J: TRBJ2-1
size: few
CDR3: CASSAPGRHNEQFF

V: TRBV10-3
J: TRBJ2-5
size: .
CDR3: CAISEFNTGNQETQYF

V: TRBV6-2/TRBV6-3
J: TRBJ2-7
size: many
CDR3: CASSNPDLGYEQYF

V: TRBV6-5
J: TRBJ1-1
size: many
CDR3: CASSPGMNTEAFF

V: TRBV29-1
J: TRBJ2-2
size: many
CDR3: CSAPGQTNTGELFF

V: TRBV5-1
J: TRBJ2-4
size: .
CDR3: CASSLDPSAKNIQYF

V: TRBV12-3/TRBV12-4
J: TRBJ2-3
size: many
CDR3: CASSIKRTPNPADTQYF

V: TRBV28
J: TRBJ2-7
size: many
CDR3: CASSDRDYNEQYF

V: TRBV28
J: TRBJ2-4
size: many
CDR3: CASSSGQGGNFQYF

V: TRBV7-9
J: TRBJ2-7
size: many
CDR3: CASSLAQGWAYEQYF

V: TRBV15
J: TRBJ2-1
size: many
CDR3: CATSRDTVLNEQFF

V: TRBV12-3/TRBV12-4
J: TRBJ1-2
size: many
CDR3: CASSFFSFRRVRGYGYTF

V: TRBV12-3/TRBV12-4
J: TRBJ2-1
size: many
CDR3: CASSPRRRSTYNEQFF

V: TRBV20-1
J: TRBJ1-4
size: .
CDR3: CSAGDPNEKLFF